This T cell receptor beta chain appears in the sequencing data of a study of T cell responses to AZD1222 COVID-19 vaccine. Overall study: Pooling covered second doses at about 4 or about 12 weeks. Study results and caveats: Vaccine-associated CD4 TCRs spanned spike, dominant at 160-218 and 743-854.

The CDR3 has 11 amino acids. The germline gives CDR1 MNHEY, CDR2 SVGAGI. Between the trimmed V and J ends, which lost 6 bases and 4 bases, there was a span of 3 bases. Using immunoSEQ multiplex PCR, the repertoire was profiled, and TCRdb retains in-frame clones only, with some absent. Of more than 150,000 clones in the sample, around 90% were seen once. This clone was observed once. Its target is not known. The receptor was isolated from an adult in good health. This chain joins TRBV6-5 and TRBJ2-2; no reliable D call. Sequencing used peripheral blood, obtained on day 0 of AZD1222 vaccination. DNA of the CDR3: TGTGCCAGCAGACGCACCGGGGAGCTGTTTTTT. Encoded protein: CASRRTGELFF.